This TCR beta chain was found in a study of OX40 agonist ivuxolimab in advanced cancers. Across the study: Allowance was made for prior anti-PD-1, anti-PD-L1 or anti-CTLA-4 therapy, and about 40% had some.

On this clone: What it binds is not known.

Here immunoSEQ multiplex PCR was the method, and the copy in TCRdb shows in-frame clones only, minus some. Of around 80,000 clones in the sample, roughly nine tenths are singletons; the top ten hold 0.15% to 0.2%. V was cut by 1 base and J by 8 bases, with 7 bases left in between. Looked up from germline, CDR1 is SGDLS and CDR2 is YYNGEE. This CDR3 comprises 13 residues. The study, taken as a whole, reports: CD8+ T cells (on average) carried more expanded clones than CD4+ T cells.

J is TRBJ1-6 and V is TRBV9; no definite D call. The receptor comes from an adult with an advanced solid tumor such as melanoma, head and neck, liver or kidney cancer. The sample consisted of CD4+ or CD8+ T cells sorted from blood, taken in a trial of the OX40 agonist ivuxolimab. The CDR3 coding sequence is TGTGCCAGCAGCGTATCTTCAGATTCACCCCTCCACTTT. Translation: CASSVSSDSPLHF.